This T cell receptor (beta chain) was documented in a study of blood T cell repertoires in COVID-19. Seattle cases were enrolled at active infection and followed longitudinally. Method: immunoSEQ multiplex PCR; TCRdb's copy keeps in-frame clones and lacks some. In the table there are 250,000 to 350,000 clones, roughly 84% of which are singletons. Trimming removed 2 bases from V and 5 bases from J; junction bases left unmatched: 2. The germline V gene encodes CDR1 SEHNR and CDR2 FQNEAQ (reference sequence). This CDR3 is built from 15 residues. Material: peripheral blood. The rearrangement links TRBV7-9 to TRBJ2-7; 14 bases fit TRBD2. This receptor was obtained from a human donor with COVID-19, enrolled during active disease. The donor label of this sample is uncertain. CDR3 amino acids: CASSLRTSGRNEQYF. The CDR3 DNA reads TGTGCCAGCAGCTTACGGACTAGCGGGAGGAACGAGCAGTACTTC.